A single sample gave rise to the 5 T cell receptor beta chains below, sequenced in a study of T cell repertoires in cytomegalovirus infection. TCRdb independently ran MiXCR on the reads; one entry per CDR3 protein. The table lists approximately 260,000 distinct CDR3 sequences, 15% to 20% of them singletons. Sample: CD8+ T cells from PBMCs. These TCRs come from a human donor in good health (CMV status not recorded). Some clones in this sample may be carry-over from other donors' samples.

This chain uses TRBV24-1 with TRBJ2-5; 10 bases map to TRBD1. The trim removed 4 bases at V and 5 bases at J, leaving 3 bases unmatched. The germline V gene encodes CDR1 KGHDR and CDR2 SFDVKD. The CDR3 contains 14 residues. The CDR3 loop is CATSDLDRGETQYF. The CDR3 bases are TGTGCCACCAGTGACCTGGACAGGGGGGAGACCCAGTACTTC.

V and J are TRBV6-2 or TRBV6-3 and TRBJ2-1; TRBD2 agrees at 7 bases. V lost 6 bases and J lost 3; bases outside the gene matches: 11. Germline V gives CDR1 MNHEY, CDR2 SVGEGT. The CDR3 extends over 16 amino acids. This chain's CDR3 is CASSPTSGENYNEQFF. The CDR3 DNA follows: TGTGCCAGCAGCCCCACAAGCGGGGAGAACTACAATGAGCAGTTCTTC.

The chain employs TRBV29-1 and TRBJ2-7; tentatively, D is TRBD1 or TRBD2 (5 bases each). With 6 bases removed from V and 6 bases from J, the gap between germline ends came to 15 bases. Germline V gene data show CDR1 as SQVTM and CDR2 as ANQGSEA. CDR3 size: 12 residues. This CDR3 reads CSVTREGREQYF. The CDR3 region has the DNA TGCAGCGTAACCCGCGAGGGACGCGAGCAGTACTTC.

The chain links TRBV7-3 to TRBJ2-5; 11 bases match TRBD2. Germline V gives CDR1 SGHTA, CDR2 FQGTGA. The V and J ends lost 5 bases and 3 bases, in that order; junction bases with no gene match: 8. The CDR3 loop spans 16 amino acids. The CDR3 sequence is CASSPTGTSGEETQYF. The CDR3 coding sequence is TGTGCCAGCAGCCCGACCGGGACTAGCGGAGAAGAGACCCAGTACTTC.

The gene calls are TRBV5-6 and TRBJ2-2, with D unresolved. Germline CDR1 is SGHDT and CDR2 is YYEEEE. V was shortened by 2 bases and J by 8 bases, with 13 bases between the two germline ends. There are 14 residues in the CDR3. The CDR3 region has the DNA TGTGCCAGCAGCTTTCTACCCCCCCCAGGGGAGCTGTTTTTT. This encodes CASSFLPPPGELFF.